A selection of T cell receptor beta chains follows, all from one sample in a study of cytotoxic CD8 clonotypes in ibrutinib-treated CLL. Assay used: immunoSEQ multiplex PCR; TCRdb lists only in-frame clones, some missing. The sample has fewer than 75,000 clones, 71% seen once; the top ten hold roughly two fifths. Here the sequenced sample was PBMCs, taken after 12 months of ibrutinib treatment. These receptors originate from a human donor with chronic lymphocytic leukemia. The conserved cysteine and the conserved F or W are not part of the CDR3 here.

J | V | CDR3
TRBJ1-5 | TRBV7-9 | ASSGGQINQPQH
TRBJ2-7 | TRBV6-1 | ASSEAGGLAGAEEQY
TRBJ2-2 | TRBV10-3 | ATGTSTNTGELF
TRBJ2-7 | TRBV30 | AWKIAGGSYEQY
TRBJ2-5 | TRBV28 | ASSDRTSGMETQY
TRBJ2-6 | TRBV4-1 | ASSQDARAHGANVLT
TRBJ2-2 | TRBV18 | ASSPLPSGSSGELF
TRBJ2-5 | TRBV7-6 | ASSQTRVETQY
TRBJ2-3 | TRBV28 | ASADPTDTQY
TRBJ2-7 | TRBV4-3 | ASSQADRGYEQY
TRBJ2-3 | TRBV28 | ASSWGASGSEDTQY
TRBJ2-1 | TRBV6-5 | ASSPLRSSYNEQF
TRBJ1-1 | TRBV7-2 | ASSSGRSWDTEAF
TRBJ1-4 | TRBV27 | ASSLGQGALVGEKLF
TRBJ2-1 | TRBV6-6 | ASSPETSGVGEQF
TRBJ2-2 | TRBV27 | ASTRVPGELF
TRBJ2-1 | TRBV7-3 | ASSLGQGMVNEQF
TRBJ2-5 | TRBV19 | ASSSNQETQY
TRBJ2-2 | TRBV6-1 | ASSEARGTGELF
TRBJ2-7 | TRBV2 | ASTRTAAYEQY
TRBJ2-2 | TRBV7-2 | ASRGFAGELF
TRBJ2-7 | TRBV28 | ASSGPGLAGGYLYEQY
TRBJ2-1 | TRBV18 | ASSPLRDRGDEQF
TRBJ2-7 | TRBV5-6 | ASSLFRVALSYEQY
TRBJ2-2 | TRBV10-3 | ATEKGQGGSSGNTGELF
TRBJ1-1 | TRBV5-6 | ASSLAVFGSHTEAF
TRBJ2-7 | TRBV6-5 | ASSYSTGDEQY
TRBJ2-1 | TRBV9 | ASSSGVGVSYNEQF
TRBJ1-5 | TRBV6-6 | ASSYWEGSNQPQH
TRBJ2-7 | TRBV5-1 | ASSPGTGTGEQY
TRBJ2-5 | TRBV5-1 | ASMWDRGETQY
TRBJ1-5 | TRBV7-7 | ASSFLKGINQPQH
TRBJ2-2 | TRBV9 | ASSVAFDRPPTGELF
TRBJ2-2 | TRBV7-3 | ASSLISSGVGGELF
TRBJ2-5 | TRBV27 | ASSPGGWGETQY
TRBJ2-7 | TRBV30 | AWSVRAGISSYEQY
TRBJ1-3 | TRBV9 | ASSQSGNTIY
TRBJ2-1 | TRBV4-3 | ASSQGPRGDEQF
TRBJ1-1 | TRBV6-5 | ATGRATEAF
TRBJ2-3 | TRBV7-2 | ASSASGRNTDTQY
TRBJ1-1 | TRBV30 | AWSKKAF
TRBJ2-5 | TRBV27 | ASGRTSPETQY
TRBJ1-1 | TRBV30 | AWTAFEGTEAF
TRBJ2-3 | TRBV5-4 | ASSLEPSGSTDTQY
TRBJ2-6 | TRBV5-6 | ASGQGARAGANVLT
TRBJ2-7 | TRBV28 | ASSYRDRASGEQY
TRBJ2-5 | TRBV30 | AWSSTQETQY
TRBJ2-2 | TRBV30 | AWSVRWEKVGLAGELF
TRBJ2-7 | TRBV21-1 | ASSKGTGYEQY
TRBJ2-7 | TRBV19 | ASSTGDSPRY
TRBJ1-1 | TRBV6-1 | ASSERLVAGEAF
TRBJ2-1 | TRBV7-3 | ASSGPPKVSAPSYNEQF
TRBJ2-7 | TRBV28 | ASSTPPREQY